The 17 T cell receptor beta chains below come from one sample, sequenced in a study of T and B cells in COVID-19 patients. BIOMED2 TRB-A/B primer pools were used in multiplex TRB PCR. From the multiplex PCR reads, TCRdb called clonotypes with MiXCR, one entry per CDR3 protein. This table has several thousand distinct CDR3 sequences, over 20% appearing once. TRB was amplified from roughly 250-500 ng of blood genomic DNA. Sequencing was carried out using blood. The source of these receptors is a human donor with active COVID-19.

In this sample, this clonotype is medium-sized. The genes are TRBV7-9 and TRBJ2-5; perhaps TRBD2 as D (6 bases). Trimming pared 2 bases from V and 5 bases from J, leaving 9 bases between. Germline loops: CDR1 SEHNR, CDR2 FQNEAQ (reference sequence). The CDR3 spans 13 residues. The CDR3 loop is CASSLSGQETQYF. In DNA, the CDR3 is TGTGCCAGCAGCTTAAGCGGGCAGGAGACCCAGTACTTC. The complete variable domain, with remaining parts taken from reference TRBV7-9 and TRBJ2-5, reads DTGVSQNPRHKITKRGQNVTFRCDPISEHNRLYWYRQTLGQGPEFLTYFQNEAQLEKSRLLSDRFSAERPKGSFSTLEIQRTEQGDSAMYLCASSLSGQETQYFGPGTRLLVL.

The chain couples TRBV7-2 to TRBJ2-5; D assignment may be TRBD1 or TRBD2 (5 bases each). The germline V gene encodes CDR1 SGHTA and CDR2 FQGNSA. V was trimmed by 1 base and J by 0 bases, leaving 12 bases between them. The CDR3 runs 16 residues. CDR3 nucleotides: TGTGCCAGCAGCTTAGATCCAGGGACCTACCAAGAGACCCAGTACTTC. Translating gives CASSLDPGTYQETQYF.

Relative to its sample, this clonotype is medium-sized. In DNA form, the CDR3 reads TGTGCCAGCAGTCAGGGGGGGAATTCACCCCTCCACTTT. Translation: CASSQGGNSPLHF. The chain has TRBV6-1 and TRBJ1-6; 7 nucleotides line up with TRBD1. From germline, CDR1 is MNHNS and CDR2 SASEGT. CDR3 length equals 13 residues. The junction had 2 bases not matched to a gene; V was cut back by 5 bases and J by 7 bases.

This clonotype was counted a few times. The J gene is TRBJ1-1, the V gene TRBV6-6; possibly TRBD1 for D (5 bases). Trimming left V 2 bases short and J 5 bases short, with 9 bases between. The CDR3 extends over 13 amino acids. CDR1 is MNHNY, CDR2 SVGAGI, per germline (reference sequence). CDR3 sequence: CASSYRDGTEAFF. The DNA for the CDR3 is TGTGCCAGCAGTTACCGGGACGGGACTGAAGCTTTCTTT.

Sample share makes this clonotype medium-sized. This sequence joins TRBV18 and TRBJ2-5; the D is unclear. The CDR3 has 12 amino acids. Germline loops: CDR1 KGHSH, CDR2 LQKENI. V lost 6 bases, J lost 5 bases, and 10 bases lay in between. CDR3 amino acids: CASSTKGETQYF. CDR3 sequence (DNA): TGTGCCAGCTCTACGAAAGGGGAGACCCAGTACTTC.

The chain uses TRBV30 and TRBJ1-1; weak D call: TRBD1 (5 bases). This CDR3 is built from 12 residues. Germline assignment: CDR1 GTSNPN and CDR2 SVGIG (reference sequence). Between the trimmed V and J ends, which lost 5 bases and 8 bases, there was a span of 15 bases. The CDR3: CAWLQGGGEAFF. CDR3 nucleotides: TGTGCCTGGCTTCAGGGAGGCGGGGAAGCTTTCTTT.

This clonotype has a handful of counts. The chain recombines TRBV7-9 with TRBJ2-5; 16 bases fit TRBD2. With 4 bases clipped from V and 6 bases from J, the junction kept 11 bases outside the gene matches. Germline V gene data show CDR1 as SEHNR and CDR2 as FQNEAQ (reference sequence). The CDR3 spans 18 residues. CDR3 in DNA: TGTGCCAGCAGCTCCGAAGCGGGACTAGCGGGAGGGGGAAAGACCCAGTACTTC. Translation gives CASSSEAGLAGGGKTQYF.

Relative to its sample, this clonotype is medium-sized. The J gene is TRBJ2-5, the V gene TRBV15; possibly TRBD2 for D (5 bases). This CDR3 spans 14 amino acids. Trimming shortened V by 5 bases and J by 7 bases, and 17 bases separated the two germline ends. Germline V gene sequence: CDR1 LNHNV, CDR2 YYDKDF (reference sequence). The CDR3 spells CATSSTRGFRTQYF. DNA for the CDR3: TGTGCCACCAGCTCAACACGGGGATTTCGGACCCAGTACTTC.

In this sample, this clonotype is medium-sized. The genes are TRBV19 and TRBJ2-7; 8 bases are shared with TRBD2. The V segment lost 3 bases and the J segment 0 bases; nucleotides outside the gene matches: 13. The length of the CDR3 is 18 residues. The germline CDR1 and CDR2 sequences are LNHDA and SQIVND (reference sequence). The DNA of the CDR3 is TGTGCCAGTAGTATTAGGTCTAGCGGGTTTTCCCTCTCCTACGAGCAGTACTTC. The encoded protein is CASSIRSSGFSLSYEQYF.

The chain combines TRBV5-1 with TRBJ2-3; 7 nucleotides align to TRBD2. The CDR3 runs to 16 residues. Per germline, CDR1 SGHRS and CDR2 YFSETQ. J was trimmed by 2 bases and V by 6 bases; bases with no gene match: 12. This CDR3 reads CASTHELAYYTDTQYF. CDR3 bases: TGCGCCAGCACCCACGAACTAGCGTACTACACAGATACGCAGTATTTT.

By frequency in the sample, this clonotype is medium-sized (0.01 to 0.1%). This chain links TRBV19 with TRBJ1-5; no definite D call. The CDR3 runs to 13 residues. Germline CDR1 is LNHDA and CDR2 is SQIVND (reference sequence). Trimming stripped 5 bases from V and 7 bases from J, with 12 bases between. CDR3 nucleotide sequence: TGTGCCAGTAGTCCCCAGTATGAACAGCCCCAGCATTTT. Translating gives CASSPQYEQPQHF.

This clonotype was seen more than once but under ten times. The chain has TRBV5-1 and TRBJ2-5; 7 bases fit TRBD1. The ends lost 4 bases at V and 1 base at J; junction bases unmatched: 7. Germline-derived CDR1 and CDR2 are SGHRS and YFSETQ. The CDR3 is made up of 15 amino acids. The DNA for the CDR3 is TGCGCCAGCAGCCTGCAGGGACAGTTCCAAGAGACCCAGTACTTC. This sequence encodes CASSLQGQFQETQYF.

The V and J genes are TRBV7-2 and TRBJ2-7, with D perhaps matching TRBD1 (5 bases). Trimming pared 1 base from V and 8 bases from J, leaving 18 bases between. In germline, CDR1 is SGHTA, CDR2 FQGNSA. This CDR3 has 15 amino acids. Written as DNA, the CDR3 is TGTGCCAGCAGCTTAGAAGGCAGGGCCCCTGAAAAGCAGTACTTC. It translates to CASSLEGRAPEKQYF. Full variable domain (missing parts from reference TRBV7-2 and TRBJ2-7): GAGVSQSPSNKVTEKGKDVELRCDPISGHTALYWYRQSLGQGLEFLIYFQGNSAPDKSGLPSDRFSAERTGGSVSTLTIQRTQQEDSAVYLCASSLEGRAPEKQYFGPGTRLTVT.

This chain links TRBV4-2 with TRBJ1-6, with D tentatively TRBD1 (5 bases). CDR1 and CDR2 (germline): LGHNA, YNFKEQ. Trimming cost V 0 bases and J 7 bases, with 16 bases left between them. The CDR3 covers 17 residues. This CDR3 is CASSQEGGTARNSPLHF. In nucleotides, the CDR3 is TGTGCCAGCAGCCAAGAGGGGGGTACAGCTCGCAATTCACCCCTCCACTTT.

This clonotype has at least ten counts. The genes are TRBV7-6 and TRBJ2-7, with a tentative D call TRBD2 (5 bases). This CDR3 is 14 amino acids long. Germline CDR1 is SGHVS and CDR2 is FNYEAQ. With 4 bases removed from V and 5 bases from J, the gap between germline ends came to 15 bases. CDR3 loop: CASSWASEEDEQYF. In DNA form, the CDR3 reads TGTGCCAGCAGCTGGGCCTCGGAGGAGGACGAGCAGTACTTC.

This clonotype qualifies as medium-sized. The chain uses TRBV6-5 and TRBJ2-2; 7 positions agree with TRBD2. The CDR3 is 14 residues long. Per germline, CDR1 MNHEY and CDR2 SVGAGI. Trimming took 6 bases from V and 2 from J; bases not matched to a gene: 3. The CDR3, as DNA: TGTGCCAGCAGCCGCGGGAGTAACACCGGGGAGCTGTTTTTT. Protein product: CASSRGSNTGELFF.

The chain couples TRBV7-9 to TRBJ2-7, with 9 bases identical to TRBD1. Germline loops: CDR1 SEHNR, CDR2 FQNEAQ (reference sequence). This CDR3 comprises 14 residues. V lost 5 bases to trimming and J lost 9 bases; unmatched junction nucleotides: 11. The CDR3 sequence is CASSGRTGVSRQYF. The DNA for the CDR3 is TGTGCCAGCAGCGGTCGGACAGGGGTTTCTCGGCAGTACTTC.